This TCR beta chain was identified in a study of T cell responses to AZD1222 COVID-19 vaccine. Whole-study findings and limits: No day 14 peak samples; only post-peak repertoires were characterized. Possibly, clonal diversity was underestimated; donors were largely white British and included more females.

Data came from immunoSEQ multiplex PCR; TCRdb stores just in-frame clones and leaves some out. The sample has fewer than 150,000 clones, 85% to 95% seen once. Trimming took 2 bases from V and 8 from J; bases not matched to a gene: 10. CDR1 is MNHNS and CDR2 is SASEGT in the germline V gene. The CDR3 runs 15 residues. Note on this clone: Antigen: not known.

This clonotype originated in an adult in good health. The chain is built from TRBV6-1 and TRBJ1-2; 8 bases are shared with TRBD1. Sequencing was performed on peripheral blood, taken on day 0 of AZD1222 vaccination. The CDR3 spells CASSEKVDRGLGYTF. CDR3 nucleotides: TGTGCCAGCAGTGAAAAGGTTGACAGGGGTTTAGGCTACACCTTC.